Below, 10 T cell receptor beta chains from the same sample are listed, as sequenced in a study of cytomegalovirus exposure and HLA in healthy donors. A multiplex PCR was run with 60 Vbeta primers and 13 Jbeta primers. Only in-frame clones appear in the TCRdb table, and some are missing; sequencing was by immunoSEQ multiplex PCR. The profile shows some 180,000 clones, 83% of them singletons. Material for sequencing was PBMCs. The origin of the receptors is a man in his forties in good health and CMV-seropositive.

Of note for this clone: This sample also contains other DNA sequences that code for the same CDR3. V usage is TRBV9 and J usage is TRBJ2-7, with 8 bases lining up with TRBD2. The CDR3 has 16 amino acids. CDR1 is SGDLS, CDR2 YYNGEE, per germline. V shed 0 bases, J shed 0 bases, and the junction held 5 bases outside the gene matches. CDR3 residues: CASSVGLAGSSYEQYF. In DNA, the CDR3 is TGTGCCAGCAGCGTAGGGTTAGCGGGATCCTCCTACGAGCAGTACTTC.

V gene TRBV4-3 combines with J gene TRBJ2-2; tentatively, D is TRBD2 (6 bases). Trimming took off 4 bases at V and 4 bases at J, with 13 bases between the two ends. Germline CDR1 and CDR2: LGHNA and YSLEER. The CDR3 length is 15 residues. Here the CDR3 reads CASSRGVGGTGELFF. The DNA for the CDR3 is TGCGCCAGCAGCCGAGGAGTCGGGGGCACCGGGGAGCTGTTTTTT.

V usage is TRBV27 and J usage is TRBJ1-1; D unclear. Germline V gives CDR1 MNHEY, CDR2 SMNVEV (reference sequence). The CDR3 length is 12 residues. With 4 bases removed from V and 0 bases from J, the gap between germline ends came to 3 bases. The CDR3 DNA is TGTGCCAGCAGTTCCATGAACACTGAAGCTTTCTTT. Translating it yields CASSSMNTEAFF.

The table lists this clone with a count of one. This chain joins TRBV4-2 and TRBJ2-2, with D possibly being TRBD2 (5 bases). The length of the CDR3 is 13 residues. Trimming took off 3 bases at V and 5 bases at J, with 7 bases between the two ends. Germline V gene lookup returns CDR1 LGHNA and CDR2 YNFKEQ. The CDR3 region is CASSHGGTGELFF. DNA for the CDR3: TGTGCCAGCAGCCATGGCGGGACCGGGGAGCTGTTTTTT.

V is TRBV19 and J is TRBJ1-1; D possibly corresponds to TRBD1 (6 bases). This CDR3 comprises 15 residues. Trimming took 4 bases from V and 3 from J, leaving 15 bases between them. CDR1 and CDR2 from the germline V gene are LNHDA and SQIVND (reference sequence). In DNA, the CDR3 is TGTGCCAGTAGTAAGAACGGGGGGCTCGACACTGAAGCTTTCTTT. Translation: CASSKNGGLDTEAFF. Together with reference TRBV19 and TRBJ1-1, the CDR3 gives the full variable domain: DGGITQSPKYLFRKEGQNVTLSCEQNLNHDAMYWYRQDPGQGLRLIYYSQIVNDFQKGDIAEGYSVSREKKESFPLTVTSAQKNPTAFYLCASSKNGGLDTEAFFGQGTRLTVV.

The V call is TRBV30, the J call TRBJ2-5, with D possibly being TRBD2 (6 bases). Germline V gene sequence: CDR1 GTSNPN, CDR2 SVGIG (reference sequence). CDR3 size: 15 residues. Trimming cost V 1 base and J 9 bases, with 21 bases left between them. The CDR3 loop is CAWSGLEGQGGPQYF. CDR3 bases: TGTGCCTGGAGTGGATTGGAGGGGCAGGGTGGGCCCCAGTACTTC.

The table lists this clone with a few counts. This chain links TRBV6-1 with TRBJ2-7; a weak D match, TRBD2 (5 bases). The CDR3 is 14 amino acids. V lost 4 bases to trimming and J lost 1 base, with 11 bases between them. Germline loops: CDR1 MNHNS, CDR2 SASEGT. Here the CDR3 DNA reads TGTGCCAGCAGTGCGGCCACGGGGTCCTACGAGCAGTACTTC. Encoded protein: CASSAATGSYEQYF.

This sequence joins TRBV6-5 and TRBJ2-3; perhaps TRBD1 as D (6 bases). V lost 5 bases to trimming and J lost 7 bases, with 10 bases between them. There are 12 residues in the CDR3. The germline V gene encodes CDR1 MNHEY and CDR2 SVGAGI. In DNA form, the CDR3 reads TGTGCCAGCAGTCCTCAGGGGCATACGCAGTATTTT. Protein: CASSPQGHTQYF.

The rearrangement links TRBV7-3 to TRBJ2-5; D uncertain. Trimming left V 2 bases short and J 3 bases short, with 7 bases between. CDR3 length: 13 residues. Germline-derived CDR1 and CDR2 are SGHTA and FQGTGA. The CDR3, as DNA: TGTGCCAGCAGCTTATCACACAAAGAGACCCAGTACTTC. It yields the protein CASSLSHKETQYF.

J is TRBJ2-7 and V is TRBV7-2, with 8 bases aligning to TRBD1. J was trimmed by 2 bases and V by 5 bases; bases with no gene match: 14. The germline CDR1 and CDR2 sequences are SGHTA and FQGNSA. The CDR3 spans 17 residues. CDR3 residues: CASSPDRGRGLTYEQYF. For the CDR3, the DNA is TGTGCCAGCAGCCCAGACCGTGGCAGGGGGCTCACCTACGAGCAGTACTTC.